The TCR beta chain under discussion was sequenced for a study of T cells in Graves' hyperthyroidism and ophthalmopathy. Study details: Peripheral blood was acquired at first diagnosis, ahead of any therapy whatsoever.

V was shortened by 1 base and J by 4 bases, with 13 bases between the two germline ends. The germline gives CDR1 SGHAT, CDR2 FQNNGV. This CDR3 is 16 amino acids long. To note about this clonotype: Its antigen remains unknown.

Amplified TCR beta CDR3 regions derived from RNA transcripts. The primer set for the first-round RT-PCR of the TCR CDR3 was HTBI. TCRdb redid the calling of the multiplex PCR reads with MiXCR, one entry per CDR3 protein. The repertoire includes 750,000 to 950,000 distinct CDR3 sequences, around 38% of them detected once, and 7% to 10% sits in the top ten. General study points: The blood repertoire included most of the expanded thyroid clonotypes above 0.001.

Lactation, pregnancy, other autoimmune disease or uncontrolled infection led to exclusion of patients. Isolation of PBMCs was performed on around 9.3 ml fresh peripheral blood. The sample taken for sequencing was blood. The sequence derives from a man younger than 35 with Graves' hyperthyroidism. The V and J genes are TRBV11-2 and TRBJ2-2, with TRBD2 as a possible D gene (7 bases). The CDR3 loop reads CASSLGRGAITGELFF. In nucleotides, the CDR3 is TGTGCCAGCAGCTTAGGTCGGGGGGCGATCACCGGGGAGCTGTTTTTT. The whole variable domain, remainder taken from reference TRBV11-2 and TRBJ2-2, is EAGVAQSPRYKIIEKRQSVAFWCNPISGHATLYWYQQILGQGPKLLIQFQNNGVVDDSQLPKDRFSAERLKGVDSTLKIQPAKLEDSAVYLCASSLGRGAITGELFFGEGSRLTVL.